Given below is one TCR beta chain in context. In the same sample, other DNA sequences code for this CDR3. The CDR3 covers 14 residues. Germline lookup yields CDR1 MNHEY and CDR2 SMNVEV (reference sequence). Trimming stripped 5 bases from V and 2 bases from J, with 9 bases between. Profiled with immunoSEQ multiplex PCR; TCRdb holds only in-frame clones, not every one. The top ten clones hold over 0.35% of a sample with approximately 120,000 clones, 96% of them seen once. The data were obtained in a study of T cell changes during pregnancy in multiple sclerosis. The chain employs TRBV27 and TRBJ2-2; D is perhaps TRBD2 (5 bases). This TCR was recovered from a female donor with multiple sclerosis, enrolled in a pregnancy study. This specimen consisted of peripheral blood, obtained after pregnancy. As DNA, the CDR3 is TGTGCCAGCAGTCCCGGACTTAACACCGGGGAGCTGTTTTTT. Translated, it gives CASSPGLNTGELFF.